Below are 6 T cell receptor beta chains sequenced from a single sample in a study of CD8 T cells in Susac syndrome. Random hexamers were used to reverse transcribe 0.5 to 1 ug of RNA. TCRdb passed the immunoSEQ multiplex PCR reads through MiXCR, listing each CDR3 protein once. The sample lists 150,000 to 250,000 distinct CDR3 sequences, about 95% seen once, with about 0.087% in the top ten. The sequenced sample consisted of CD4+ T cells from PBMCs. These receptors were taken from a human donor with multiple sclerosis.

The chain uses TRBV7-8 and TRBJ1-5; the D is unclear. V was trimmed by 1 base and J by 1 base, leaving 11 bases between them. This CDR3 region has 16 residues. CDR1 and CDR2 (germline): SGHVS, FQNEAQ. CDR3 sequence (DNA): TGTGCCAGCAGCTTAGTTCCCAGAGCCAGCAATCAGCCCCAGCATTTT. It is translated as CASSLVPRASNQPQHF.

In DNA form, the CDR3 reads TGTGCCACCAGCAGAGATCCCCCTTCACAGCATTTT. Translated, it gives CATSRDPPSQHF. The rearrangement uses TRBV15 and TRBJ1-5; D unclear. The V gene's germline CDR1 is LNHNV and CDR2 YYDKDF (reference sequence). The CDR3 totals 12 residues. The ends were cut back, 0 bases at V and 13 bases at J, with 10 bases in the middle.

In this sample, this clonotype turned up once. The chain uses TRBV20-1 and TRBJ1-2; TRBD1 might be the D (5 bases). Germline loops: CDR1 DFQATT, CDR2 SNEGSKA (reference sequence). Trimming removed 3 bases at V and 4 bases at J, with 12 bases between. The CDR3 contains 13 residues. For the CDR3, the DNA is TGCAGTGCTAGCCCCAGGGTCTTCTATGGCTACACCTTC. Translated, it gives CSASPRVFYGYTF.

V is TRBV5-1 and J is TRBJ2-5, with D possibly being TRBD1 (6 bases). The CDR3 totals 17 residues. Trimming took off 3 bases at V and 3 bases at J, with 21 bases between the two ends. Germline CDR1 SGHRS, CDR2 YFSETQ. Here the CDR3 DNA reads TGCGCCAGCAGCTCTATCTTCGGACTTTACAGGGAAGAGACCCAGTACTTC. It translates to CASSSIFGLYREETQYF. The whole variable domain, remainder taken from reference TRBV5-1 and TRBJ2-5, is KAGVTQTPRYLIKTRGQQVTLSCSPISGHRSVSWYQQTPGQGLQFLFEYFSETQRNKGNFPGRFSGRQFSNSRSEMNVSTLELGDSALYLCASSSIFGLYREETQYFGPGTRLLVL.

The chain combines TRBV15 with TRBJ1-5; unclear D gene. The CDR3 is 14 residues long. Trimming stripped 1 base from V and 6 bases from J, with 10 bases between. The germline gives CDR1 LNHNV, CDR2 YYDKDF (reference sequence). The CDR3 is CATSRGGLVQPQHF. CDR3 coding DNA: TGTGCCACCAGCAGAGGAGGGCTTGTTCAGCCCCAGCATTTT.

The chain links TRBV9 to TRBJ1-1, with TRBD1 as a possible D gene (5 bases). V gave up 3 bases and J gave up 7 bases, with 7 bases separating them. This CDR3 has 11 residues. CDR1 is SGDLS and CDR2 is YYNGEE in the germline V gene. The CDR3 DNA follows: TGTGCCAGCAGCGGACAGAGTGAAGCTTTCTTT. It codes for CASSGQSEAFF.